The 31 T cell receptor beta chains presented below share a single source sample, sequenced in a study of spatial heterogeneity in lung cancer. Overall study findings and caveats: Within tumors, counts of expanded alpha and beta TCRs tracked tumor mutation counts.

TCRdb processed the 5' RACE reads anew with MiXCR; each CDR3 protein has one entry. The data show 2,500 to 3,000 distinct CDR3 sequences, around 6% seen once. For these receptors, no antigen is known. Noted time point: sample taken at primary tumor resection. The sample was lung tumor tissue, taken at surgery. The receptors here all came from a male donor with early-stage non-small cell lung cancer.

Remarks on this clonotype: This beta chain was picked up by a library intended for alpha chains and is off target, so its count carries little meaning. The chain has TRBV11-2 and TRBJ1-5; D call uncertain. V was cut by 0 bases and J by 7 bases, with 7 bases left in between. Germline V gives CDR1 SGHAT, CDR2 FQNNGV. The CDR3 is made up of 13 amino acids. Here the CDR3 reads CASSLDRGQPQHF. The CDR3 nucleotides are TGTGCCAGCAGCTTAGATCGTGGCCAGCCCCAGCATTTT.

This clonotype qualifies as medium-sized (0.01 to 0.1%). A library prepared for alpha chains yielded this beta chain as an off-target read; its size is of little meaning. The gene calls are TRBV27 and TRBJ1-2; 7 bases map to TRBD1. CDR1 MNHEY and CDR2 SMNVEV come from the germline V gene (reference sequence). The trim removed 5 bases at V and 4 bases at J, leaving 13 bases unmatched. There are 16 residues in the CDR3. The CDR3 protein is CASSPRTGPRLYGYTF. The CDR3 DNA follows: TGTGCCAGCAGTCCCCGGACAGGCCCTAGACTCTATGGCTACACCTTC.

Worth noting for this clonotype: This beta chain is a stray read from a library made for alpha chains; its abundance is not meaningful. This chain connects TRBV29-1 to TRBJ2-1; TRBD2 agrees at 10 bases. J gave up 6 bases and V 6 bases, and 2 bases lay outside the gene matches. CDR1 is SQVTM and CDR2 is ANQGSEA in the germline V gene. This CDR3 is 12 amino acids long. The CDR3 loop reads CSVRTSGNEQFF. The CDR3 nucleotides read TGCAGCGTACGGACTAGCGGCAATGAGCAGTTCTTC.

In its sample, this clonotype is medium-sized. In a library made to pick up alpha chains, this beta chain is a stray read with a size that means little. The rearrangement links TRBV6-5 to TRBJ2-1, with 8 bases matching TRBD1. Germline V lookup: CDR1 MNHEY, CDR2 SVGAGI. V lost 5 bases to trimming and J lost 0 bases; unmatched junction nucleotides: 3. This CDR3 spans 15 amino acids. CDR3 nucleotide sequence: TGTGCCAGCAGTCTAACAGGGGGCTCCTACAATGAGCAGTTCTTC. Translating it yields CASSLTGGSYNEQFF.

This clonotype is medium-sized (0.01 to 0.1%) in the sample. This beta chain represents an off-target read in a library built for alpha chains; its size is of limited meaning. The DNA of the CDR3 is TGTGCCAGCAGTTACTTCGAACCGACAGGGACAGATACGCAGTATTTT. It encodes CASSYFEPTGTDTQYF. The J gene is TRBJ2-3, the V gene TRBV6-6, with 7 bases aligning to TRBD1. The CDR3 has 16 residues. Germline V gene sequence: CDR1 MNHNY, CDR2 SVGAGI (reference sequence). The V segment lost 1 base and the J segment 3 bases; nucleotides outside the gene matches: 7.

This clonotype qualifies as medium-sized. This beta chain is an off-target read within a library intended for alpha chains, so its frequency means little. V gene TRBV28 combines with J gene TRBJ2-7; tentatively, D is TRBD1 (5 bases). The germline V gene has CDR1 MDHEN and CDR2 SYDVKM. V was trimmed by 6 bases and J by 0 bases, leaving 9 bases between them. This CDR3 comprises 13 residues. CDR3 nucleotides: TGTGCCAGCAGCCGGACACCCTCCTACGAGCAGTACTTC. Protein: CASSRTPSYEQYF.

In its sample, this clonotype was seen a few times. The library was prepared for alpha chains; this beta chain is a stray read, so its frequency means little. The chain joins TRBV20-1 to TRBJ2-1; 10 positions agree with TRBD2. This CDR3 has 17 amino acids. CDR1 is DFQATT, CDR2 SNEGSKA, per germline (reference sequence). Germline trimming cut 3 bases from V and 9 bases from J; bases unmatched to any gene: 17. CDR3 region: CSASPYGSSGRAGEQFF. The CDR3 DNA is TGCAGTGCTAGTCCTTACGGGTCGAGCGGGAGGGCCGGTGAGCAGTTCTTC.

This clonotype qualifies as medium-sized. For a library built for alpha chains, this beta chain is a stray read; little rests on its size. The chain employs TRBV20-1 and TRBJ2-5; tentatively, D is TRBD2 (6 bases). CDR3 length: 12 amino acids. Germline loops: CDR1 DFQATT, CDR2 SNEGSKA (reference sequence). The V end was cut by 3 bases, the J end by 7 bases, with 12 bases between. CDR3 protein: CSASRLDVTQYF. DNA of the CDR3: TGCAGTGCTAGTCGACTAGATGTGACCCAGTACTTC.

Relative to its sample, this clonotype is medium-sized. This beta chain is a stray sequence in a library constructed for alpha chains; its clone size is not meaningful. This chain's CDR3 is CATMGVRGATDTQYF. CDR3 nucleotide sequence: TGTGCCACCATGGGTGTTCGCGGGGCCACAGATACGCAGTATTTT. The rearrangement uses TRBV27 and TRBJ2-3; maybe TRBD2 (6 bases). V dropped 10 bases and J dropped 2 bases, with 19 bases sitting between them. Germline CDR1 is MNHEY and CDR2 is SMNVEV (reference sequence). The length of the CDR3 is 15 residues.

By share, this clonotype ranks as medium-sized. Within a library made for alpha chains, this beta chain is off target, and its count is uninformative. V is TRBV5-5 and J is TRBJ2-3; perhaps TRBD2 as D (5 bases). Germline assignment: CDR1 SGHKS and CDR2 YYEKEE (reference sequence). Deletions cut 7 bases from V and 4 bases from J, with 13 bases between. This CDR3 spans 13 amino acids. CDR3 DNA sequence: TGTGCCAGCGGCGATCAGGAGGCAGATACGCAGTATTTT. Its translation: CASGDQEADTQYF. Full variable domain (rest looked up from reference TRBV5-5 and TRBJ2-3): DAGVTQSPTHLIKTRGQQVTLRCSPISGHKSVSWYQQVLGQGPQFIFQYYEKEERGRGNFPDRFSARQFPNYSSELNVNALLLGDSALYLCASGDQEADTQYFGPGTRLTVL.

Sample share makes this clonotype medium-sized. Since it is a stray read in a library aimed at alpha chains, this beta chain has a size that is not meaningful. J is TRBJ2-3 and V is TRBV7-2; 7 nucleotides match TRBD2. The CDR3 spans 15 residues. Unmatched junction bases numbered 10, after V lost 4 bases and J lost 6 bases. Germline V lookup: CDR1 SGHTA, CDR2 FQGNSA. The CDR3 region has the DNA TGTGCCAGCAGCTCGACGTCGGTAGCGGGTGATACGCAGTATTTT. Its translation: CASSSTSVAGDTQYF.

This clonotype is medium-sized within its sample. The library was prepared for alpha chains; this beta chain is a stray read, so its frequency means little. V gene TRBV20-1 combines with J gene TRBJ2-3; the D gene is possibly TRBD1 (5 bases). This CDR3 is 13 amino acids long. The germline V and J ends were trimmed by 3 bases and 6 bases, with 13 bases remaining between them. Germline-derived CDR1 and CDR2 are DFQATT and SNEGSKA (reference sequence). The CDR3 sequence is CSARRAGFDTQYF. The CDR3 nucleotides read TGCAGTGCTAGGCGAGCAGGGTTTGATACGCAGTATTTT.

Within the sample, this clonotype is medium-sized. This beta chain was picked up by a library intended for alpha chains and is off target, so its count carries little meaning. V gene TRBV27 combines with J gene TRBJ1-2; TRBD1 matches 9 bases. This CDR3 contains 16 residues. Germline V CDR1 and CDR2: MNHEY, SMNVEV (reference sequence). J lost 4 bases, V lost 7 bases, and 13 bases had no gene match. The CDR3 region is CASTHSGTGFIYGYTF. The CDR3 DNA reads as TGTGCCAGCACCCATTCCGGGACAGGGTTTATCTATGGCTACACCTTC.

This clonotype is classed as medium-sized. Little can be read into the size of this beta chain, an off-target read in a library designed for alpha chains. V usage is TRBV28 and J usage is TRBJ2-7; D possibly corresponds to TRBD1 (5 bases). V lost 3 bases to trimming and J lost 0 bases, with 9 bases between them. Germline V gene sequence: CDR1 MDHEN, CDR2 SYDVKM. This CDR3 contains 14 residues. This chain's CDR3 is CASSLQGSSYEQYF. The CDR3, as DNA: TGTGCCAGCAGTTTGCAGGGAAGCTCCTACGAGCAGTACTTC.

In its sample, this clonotype is medium-sized (0.01 to 0.1%). This beta chain is an unintended read in a library built for alpha chains; its size means little. V usage is TRBV7-9 and J usage is TRBJ2-6, with a weak D call TRBD1 (6 bases). V was trimmed by 4 bases and J by 0 bases, leaving 16 bases between them. Looked up from germline, CDR1 is SEHNR and CDR2 is FQNEAQ (reference sequence). This CDR3 has 18 residues. CDR3 DNA sequence: TGTGCCAGCAGCTCCCAGGGGTTCCTCAACTCTGGGGCCAACGTCCTGACTTTC. Translation gives CASSSQGFLNSGANVLTF.

This clonotype qualifies as medium-sized (0.01 to 0.1%). The library was built for alpha chains, so this beta chain is an off-target read and its size means little. This rearrangement joins TRBV28 to TRBJ1-4; unclear D gene. Germline values: CDR1 MDHEN, CDR2 SYDVKM. This CDR3 region has 12 residues. Between the trimmed V and J ends, which lost 10 bases and 5 bases, there was a span of 11 bases. In DNA form, the CDR3 reads TGTGCCACCGGGCGGCTAAATGAAAAACTGTTTTTT. This codes for CATGRLNEKLFF.

Within the sample, this clonotype is medium-sized. This beta chain came through as a stray read in a library set up for alpha chains, and its size says little. J is TRBJ2-3 and V is TRBV12-3 or TRBV12-4; the match to TRBD2 covers 10 bases. V was clipped by 6 bases and J by 4 bases; unmatched bases: 7. The CDR3 contains 15 residues. The DNA for the CDR3 is TGTGCCAGCAGCCAGACTAGCGGGTCGGCAGATACGCAGTATTTT. Protein: CASSQTSGSADTQYF.

This clonotype is categorized as medium-sized. This beta chain turned up in a library designed for alpha chains; as an off-target read, its abundance says little. The V and J genes are TRBV7-9 and TRBJ1-1; D is unclear. This CDR3 has 11 residues. Deletions cut 8 bases from V and 0 bases from J, with 4 bases between. Germline V CDR1 and CDR2: SEHNR, FQNEAQ (reference sequence). CDR3 nucleotides: TGTGCCAGCGGGCTGAACACTGAAGCTTTCTTT. Translation: CASGLNTEAFF.

A word on this clonotype: Because this beta chain is a stray read in a library intended to capture alpha chains, its abundance should not be given much weight. The chain joins TRBV30 to TRBJ1-6; 7 bases are a match to TRBD1. Germline V gene data show CDR1 as GTSNPN and CDR2 as SVGIG (reference sequence). The CDR3 sequence is 10 residues long. The DNA of the CDR3 is TGTGTCCAGGGGGATTCACCCCTCCACTTT. The encoded protein is CVQGDSPLHF.

In its sample, this clonotype ranks as medium-sized. This beta chain appears as a stray read in a library generated for alpha chains; its size is not informative. This chain joins TRBV6-6 and TRBJ2-3, with 7 bases identical to TRBD2. Germline V CDR1 and CDR2: MNHNY, SVGAGI (reference sequence). V lost 4 bases, J lost 4 bases, and 8 bases stayed unmatched. The CDR3 loop spans 15 amino acids. CDR3: CASSLGGGGADTQYF. The CDR3 bases are TGTGCCAGCAGTTTGGGGGGGGGAGGAGCAGATACGCAGTATTTT.

This clonotype is termed medium-sized. This beta chain came through as a stray read in a library set up for alpha chains, and its size says little. The V and J genes are TRBV14 and TRBJ2-7; D gene ambiguous. The germline V and J ends were trimmed by 2 bases and 2 bases, with 4 bases remaining between them. The CDR3 loop spans 12 amino acids. Germline V gene lookup returns CDR1 SGHDN and CDR2 FVKESK. The CDR3 bases are TGTGCCAGCAGCCAACTGGCCTACGAGCAGTACTTC. It yields the protein CASSQLAYEQYF.

In the case of this clonotype: Found in a library prepared for alpha chains, this beta chain is an off-target read, and its abundance has little meaning. The chain couples TRBV28 to TRBJ1-1, with D perhaps matching TRBD1 (5 bases). This CDR3 region has 13 residues. Germline V CDR1 and CDR2: MDHEN, SYDVKM. With 1 base removed from V and 9 bases from J, the gap between germline ends came to 12 bases. CDR3 nucleotides: TGTGCCAGCAGTTTATCACAGGTGGTAAAAGCTTTCTTT. Translated: CASSLSQVVKAFF.

By share of the sample, this clonotype is medium-sized. Little can be read into the size of this beta chain, an off-target read in a library designed for alpha chains. This sequence joins TRBV20-1 and TRBJ2-3, with D hard to call. Trimming shortened V by 5 bases and J by 0 bases, and 9 bases separated the two germline ends. This CDR3 spans 13 amino acids. Germline lookup yields CDR1 DFQATT and CDR2 SNEGSKA (reference sequence). The CDR3 DNA reads TGCAGTGCTCCCCTGCTGAGCACAGATACGCAGTATTTT. It specifies CSAPLLSTDTQYF.

Sample share makes this clonotype medium-sized. In a library made to pick up alpha chains, this beta chain is a stray read with a size that means little. V usage is TRBV14 and J usage is TRBJ2-2; tentatively, D is TRBD1 or TRBD2 (5 bases each). CDR1 is SGHDN, CDR2 FVKESK, per germline. V was pared by 1 base and J by 5 bases, with 11 bases between. The CDR3 runs to 15 residues. The CDR3 DNA reads as TGTGCCAGCAGCCAAGGAGTGGGGGTGACCGGGGAGCTGTTTTTT. Residues: CASSQGVGVTGELFF.

This clonotype is medium-sized by share. This beta chain lies outside the target of a library built for alpha chains; its clone size means little. V gene TRBV29-1 combines with J gene TRBJ2-7; D is possibly TRBD1 (5 bases). The CDR3 extends over 11 amino acids. From germline, CDR1 is SQVTM and CDR2 ANQGSEA. V lost 7 bases to trimming and J lost 5 bases, with 12 bases between them. CDR3 sequence reads: CSARRGDEQYF. In DNA form, the CDR3 reads TGCAGCGCCCGAAGGGGTGACGAGCAGTACTTC.

By share of the sample, this clonotype is medium-sized (0.01 to 0.1%). This beta chain appears as a stray read in a library generated for alpha chains; its size is not informative. This chain uses TRBV7-2 with TRBJ1-1, with TRBD1 as a possible D gene (6 bases). The CDR3 length is 15 residues. V was clipped by 4 bases and J by 5 bases, with 17 bases between them. Per the germline V gene, CDR1 is SGHTA and CDR2 is FQGNSA. The chain's CDR3 is CASSSGQLLRTEAFF. CDR3 bases: TGTGCCAGCAGCTCGGGACAACTTCTGAGGACTGAAGCTTTCTTT.

This clonotype is medium-sized within its sample. As an off-target read in a library built for alpha chains, this beta chain has a frequency of little significance. The V gene is TRBV11-1, the J gene TRBJ2-7, with 9 bases matching TRBD1. Germline loops: CDR1 SGHAT, CDR2 FQDESV (reference sequence). Trimming at V came to 2 bases and at J to 6 bases, leaving 5 bases not matched to a gene. The CDR3 is made up of 14 amino acids. CDR3 nucleotides: TGTGCCAGCAGCTTAAGGACAGGGGAACGCGAGCAGTACTTC. It encodes CASSLRTGEREQYF.

In this sample, this clonotype is medium-sized (0.01 to 0.1%). Being off target in a library aimed at alpha chains, this beta chain has a size of little meaning. The chain couples TRBV7-2 to TRBJ2-1; TRBD2 agrees at 12 bases. CDR1 and CDR2 (germline): SGHTA, FQGNSA. Trimming at V came to 4 bases and at J to 4 bases, leaving 2 bases not matched to a gene. This CDR3 has 15 residues. The CDR3, as DNA: TGTGCCAGCAGCTCGACTAGCGGGGGTTACAATGAGCAGTTCTTC. This codes for CASSSTSGGYNEQFF.

This clonotype counts as medium-sized (0.01 to 0.1%). Found in a library prepared for alpha chains, this beta chain is an off-target read, and its abundance has little meaning. The chain uses TRBV5-1 and TRBJ2-3; D perhaps matches TRBD2 (5 bases). The CDR3 spans 16 residues. CDR1 is SGHRS and CDR2 is YFSETQ in the germline V gene. Trimming took 4 bases from V and 5 from J, leaving 20 bases between them. The CDR3 region is CASSRLATNGIDTQYF. The CDR3 nucleotides read TGCGCCAGCAGCAGACTCGCGACAAACGGGATAGATACGCAGTATTTT.

This clonotype is labeled as medium-sized (0.01 to 0.1%). This beta chain is an unintended read in a library built for alpha chains; its size means little. The CDR3 sequence is CASSRDRGTYEQYF. In DNA, the CDR3 is TGTGCCAGCTCACGGGACAGGGGGACCTACGAGCAGTACTTC. The rearrangement joins TRBV18 to TRBJ2-7, with 11 nucleotides matching TRBD1. The J segment lost 2 bases and the V segment lost 4 bases, leaving 1 base of the junction unmatched. CDR3 size: 14 residues. Germline V lookup: CDR1 KGHSH, CDR2 LQKENI.

This clonotype is classed as medium-sized. The size of this beta chain means little, since it is a stray read in a library made for alpha chains. The gene calls are TRBV4-3 and TRBJ1-1; D not certain. The CDR3 contains 13 residues. With 1 base removed from V and 5 bases from J, the gap between germline ends came to 8 bases. Germline V CDR1 and CDR2: LGHNA, YSLEER. The CDR3 here is CASSQAVRTEAFF. CDR3 coding DNA: TGCGCCAGCAGCCAAGCGGTAAGGACTGAAGCTTTCTTT.